The 3 T cell receptor beta chains in this list originate from one sample, sequenced in a study of blood T cells in healthy people across ages. Using a J-beta primer mix together with a sample-barcoded 5' primer, a second PCR was run for 7 to 11 cycles. A single record per CDR3 protein comes from TCRdb applying MiXCR to the 5' RACE reads. The sample includes approximately 680,000 distinct CDR3 sequences, roughly 32% of them seen just once. The specimen sequenced was blood. These receptors were collected from an elderly woman in good health.

This clonotype has at least ten counts. The rearrangement uses TRBV10-3 and TRBJ1-1; no clear D gene. Germline values: CDR1 ENHRY, CDR2 SYGVKD. Trimming took off 2 bases at V and 7 bases at J, with 11 bases between the two ends. CDR3 length equals 13 residues. In DNA, the CDR3 is TGTGCCATCAGTGAGCCCGGAAGCGGTGAAGCTTTCTTT. Translation: CAISEPGSGEAFF.

Note on this clonotype: One end of the junction fails to match germline, which may point to a read error. The chain couples TRBV5-5 to TRBJ2-1, with D perhaps matching TRBD1 (6 bases). This CDR3 comprises 16 residues. Germline loops: CDR1 SGHKS, CDR2 YYEKEE (reference sequence). The CDR3 protein is CAGSLAARGSYNEQFF. The CDR3 bases are TGTGCCGGCAGCTTGGCGGCCAGGGGCTCCTACAATGAGCAGTTCTTC.

This clonotype was recorded at least ten times. The V and J genes are TRBV7-9 and TRBJ2-3; D is unclear. The germline V and J ends were trimmed by 4 bases and 4 bases, with 6 bases remaining between them. CDR1 is SEHNR, CDR2 FQNEAQ, per germline (reference sequence). This CDR3 region has 12 residues. CDR3 sequence: CASSSKSDTQYF. The DNA of the CDR3 is TGTGCCAGCAGCTCCAAGTCAGATACGCAGTATTTT.